Shown below are 15 T cell receptor beta chains from a single sample sequenced in a study of blood T cell repertoires in COVID-19 (dated by TCRdb to the early 2020s). Library prep was done by the immunoSEQ multiplex PCR assay. TCRdb carries this immuneACCESS record with in-frame sequences only. Its versions omit some clonotypes, under half of them owing to an unresolved V gene in the studies checked, with the rest unexplained. Counted in this sample were under 130,000 clones; roughly nine tenths of them appeared once. The ten largest clones add up to approximately 3.6% of the sample. What was sequenced was peripheral blood. The receptors stem from a woman aged 55-75 years with acute or convalescent COVID-19.

The genes are TRBV25-1 and TRBJ2-7; D is possibly TRBD2 (5 bases). The CDR3 is 14 residues long. Germline V CDR1 and CDR2: MGHDK, SYGVNS. Trimming stripped 7 bases from V and 2 bases from J, with 15 bases between. The CDR3 sequence: CASMRIGGPYEQYF. The CDR3 DNA follows: TGTGCCAGCATGAGAATCGGAGGTCCCTACGAGCAGTACTTC.

The genes are TRBV13 and TRBJ2-1; possibly TRBD2 for D (6 bases). Trimming stripped 5 bases from V and 9 bases from J, with 17 bases between. CDR3 length: 14 residues. The germline V gene encodes CDR1 PRHDT and CDR2 FYEKMQ (reference sequence). The CDR3 is CASSTTSSEIEQFF. The CDR3 DNA is TGTGCCAGCAGCACGACTAGTTCGGAGATTGAGCAGTTCTTC.

This chain uses TRBV18 with TRBJ2-1; 11 positions match TRBD2. Germline assignment: CDR1 KGHSH and CDR2 LQKENI. There are 17 residues in the CDR3. J lost 7 bases, V lost 3 bases, and 11 bases had no gene match. CDR3: CASSPILAGGAPNEQFF. DNA of the CDR3: TGTGCCAGCTCACCTATCTTAGCGGGAGGGGCTCCAAATGAGCAGTTCTTC.

This clone was seen only a few times. The rearrangement links TRBV7-6 to TRBJ1-3; tentative D call: TRBD1 (5 bases). CDR3 length: 15 residues. Trimming took off 5 bases at V and 0 bases at J, with 11 bases between the two ends. Per germline, CDR1 SGHVS and CDR2 FNYEAQ. The CDR3 loop reads CASSPDSPSGNTIYF. CDR3 nucleotide sequence: TGTGCCAGCAGCCCAGACAGCCCCTCTGGAAACACCATATATTTT.

This sequence joins TRBV7-2 and TRBJ2-4; 15 bases agree with TRBD2. CDR1 is SGHTA and CDR2 is FQGNSA in the germline V gene. The CDR3 covers 15 residues. The trim removed 4 bases at V and 6 bases at J, leaving 1 base unmatched. CDR3 protein: CASSSGLAGGNIQYF. As DNA, the CDR3 is TGTGCCAGCAGCTCGGGACTAGCGGGAGGAAACATTCAGTACTTC.

The chain couples TRBV6-5 to TRBJ2-2; possible D gene TRBD2, 6 bases. V lost 6 bases and J lost 4, with 12 bases in between. The CDR3 sequence is 14 residues long. CDR1 MNHEY and CDR2 SVGAGI come from the germline V gene. The CDR3 loop reads CASRTGLFTGELFF. The CDR3 nucleotides read TGTGCCAGCAGGACGGGACTCTTCACCGGGGAGCTGTTTTTT.

This chain connects TRBV7-9 to TRBJ1-3, with a tentative D call TRBD1 (5 bases). Looked up from germline, CDR1 is SEHNR and CDR2 is FQNEAQ (reference sequence). This CDR3 has 16 amino acids. V lost 5 bases to trimming and J lost 0 bases, with 14 bases between them. CDR3 nucleotide sequence: TGTGCCAGCAGCCCCGGAGGGGCCCTCTCTGGAAACACCATATATTTT. As protein: CASSPGGALSGNTIYF.

V usage is TRBV5-1 and J usage is TRBJ2-5, with 11 positions matching TRBD2. The CDR3 is made up of 16 amino acids. V gave up 3 bases and J gave up 5 bases; unmatched junction bases: 9. Germline loops: CDR1 SGHRS, CDR2 YFSETQ. Here the CDR3 reads CASSSNSGRVSETQYF. Written as DNA, the CDR3 is TGCGCCAGCAGCTCGAATAGCGGGAGGGTAAGCGAGACCCAGTACTTC.

This rearrangement joins TRBV27 to TRBJ1-2; weak D call: TRBD1 (5 bases). This CDR3 comprises 15 residues. Trimming removed 5 bases at V and 2 bases at J, with 15 bases between. CDR1 is MNHEY, CDR2 SMNVEV, per germline (reference sequence). The CDR3 region is CASSPPGGGNYGYTF. Written as DNA, the CDR3 is TGTGCCAGCAGTCCCCCCGGGGGTGGGAACTATGGCTACACCTTC.

This clone was seen only once. The gene calls are TRBV1 and TRBJ1-2; the table assigns TRBD1, which was not confirmed against the DNA. TRBV1 is designated a pseudogene. This CDR3 comprises 17 residues. In DNA form, the CDR3 reads TGCACCAGCAGCCAAGAAGGGACAGGTAAGTACCTCTATGGCTACACCTTC. The encoded protein is CTSSQEGTGKYLYGYTF.

The chain uses TRBV15 and TRBJ1-2; D unclear. With 0 bases removed from V and 8 bases from J, the gap between germline ends came to 16 bases. From germline, CDR1 is LNHNV and CDR2 YYDKDF (reference sequence). This CDR3 is built from 15 residues. For the CDR3, the DNA is TGTGCCACCAGCAGAGATCAGCGCGGCCTAGTCGGCTACACCTTC. Encoded protein: CATSRDQRGLVGYTF.

The chain recombines TRBV5-1 with TRBJ2-7; D perhaps matches TRBD2 (5 bases). V lost 2 bases, J lost 1 base, and 10 bases lay in between. Germline V gene data show CDR1 as SGHRS and CDR2 as YFSETQ. This CDR3 region has 14 residues. The CDR3 sequence: CASSLPGRSYEQYF. For the CDR3, the DNA is TGCGCCAGCAGCTTACCTGGGAGATCCTACGAGCAGTACTTC.

The V gene is TRBV19, the J gene TRBJ1-2, with D perhaps matching TRBD1 (5 bases). Germline V gene sequence: CDR1 LNHDA, CDR2 SQIVND (reference sequence). CDR3 length: 13 amino acids. V dropped 5 bases and J dropped 3 bases, with 10 bases sitting between them. This CDR3 is CASSPQGDYGYTF. DNA of the CDR3: TGTGCCAGTAGTCCCCAGGGTGACTATGGCTACACCTTC.

V usage is TRBV29-1 and J usage is TRBJ2-1; 9 bases map to TRBD1. The V gene's germline CDR1 is SQVTM and CDR2 ANQGSEA. V lost 7 bases, J lost 0 bases, and 7 bases stayed unmatched. The CDR3 covers 15 residues. CDR3 amino acids: CSDYRDRVSYNEQFF. Written as DNA, the CDR3 is TGCAGCGACTACCGGGACAGGGTCTCCTACAATGAGCAGTTCTTC.

The chain uses TRBV5-1 and TRBJ2-1, with D perhaps matching TRBD2 (6 bases). The CDR3 has 13 amino acids. The germline V gene has CDR1 SGHRS and CDR2 YFSETQ. V was cut by 0 bases and J by 5 bases, with 6 bases left in between. The CDR3 DNA is TGCGCCAGCAGCTTGGGGACTAACAATGAGCAGTTCTTC. This encodes CASSLGTNNEQFF.